A single sample gave rise to the 5 T cell receptor beta chains below, sequenced in a study of molecular identifiers for immune sequencing clone quantification (dated by TCRdb to 2017 to 2018). Preparation of the library involved PCR. Sequencing was performed on an Illumina HiSeq 4000. In TCRdb, the public reads were trimmed at Q25 with fastp and aligned with MiXCR, with productive beta chains retained. CDR3 protein sequences are deduplicated, and each keeps its most common genes and DNA. The sample table holds 350,000 or so distinct CDR3 sequences, of which around 21% were seen once. The ten largest clones represent approximately 0.84% of the sample. The sequencing sample was made of naive CD8+ T cells from blood, with Jurkat cell RNA spiked in. The sample's cell subset or site, from its label and the paper: FACS-sorted CD8+CD4-CCR7+CD45RA+ naive T cells. The receptors shown here come from a human donor in good health. Some libraries in this study had Jurkat cell RNA spiked in.

This clonotype was picked up many times. This rearrangement joins TRBV27 to TRBJ2-7; maybe TRBD2 (6 bases). CDR1 is MNHEY, CDR2 SMNVEV, per germline (reference sequence). The V and J ends lost 6 bases and 4 bases respectively, with 25 bases between them. The length of the CDR3 is 17 residues. CDR3 protein: CASSPDGGQPFVYEQYF. In nucleotides, the CDR3 is TGTGCCAGCAGCCCCGACGGAGGGCAGCCCTTCGTATACGAGCAGTACTTC.

Concerning this clonotype itself: A much larger clone differs from this one at a single base, so this may be a read error. V gene TRBV7-2 combines with J gene TRBJ2-7, with D perhaps TRBD1 (10 bases). The CDR3 is 19 residues long. The germline V gene has CDR1 SGHTA and CDR2 FQGNSA. For the CDR3, the DNA is TGTGCCAGCAGCTTCCGGGACAGGGGAGCGAGCGGGAGGACCTACGAGCGGTACTTC. Protein product: CASSFRDRGASGRTYERYF.

This clonotype was counted between two and nine times. The chain couples TRBV2 to TRBJ2-3, with TRBD2 identical over 7 bases. Germline V gene data show CDR1 as SNHLY and CDR2 as FYNNEI. The CDR3 runs 15 residues. J was trimmed by 3 bases and V by 5 bases; bases with no gene match: 8. This CDR3 is CASSPWTRLTDTQYF. Here the CDR3 DNA reads TGTGCCAGCAGTCCCTGGACTAGATTGACAGATACGCAGTATTTT.

The V gene is TRBV20-1, the J gene TRBJ2-6; D unresolved. Trimming cost V 5 bases and J 1 base, with 12 bases left between them. Germline lookup yields CDR1 DFQATT and CDR2 SNEGSKA (reference sequence). The CDR3 covers 15 residues. The CDR3: CSAESWESGANVLTF. The CDR3 region has the DNA TGCAGTGCTGAGAGTTGGGAATCTGGGGCCAACGTCCTGACTTTC.

The V gene is TRBV5-4, the J gene TRBJ2-1, with D perhaps matching TRBD1 (5 bases). The germline V gene has CDR1 SGHNT and CDR2 YYREEE (reference sequence). Trimming removed 1 base at V and 9 bases at J, with 11 bases between. This CDR3 contains 13 residues. The CDR3 sequence: CASSLFSGPEQFF. The CDR3 nucleotides are TGTGCCAGCAGCTTGTTCTCAGGGCCTGAGCAGTTCTTC.